Reported below is one T cell receptor (beta chain). In the original workflow: Amplification of reference gene primers provided the estimated nucleated cell counts. The data were produced by immunoSEQ multiplex PCR, yet TCRdb's version contains in-frame clones alone and is incomplete. That table gives V, J and clone size, and the DNA gave D and trimming. Among fewer than 40,000 clones listed, 80% to 90% were seen once. CDR3 length: 14 residues. V was trimmed by 3 bases and J by 5 bases, leaving 14 bases between them. CDR1 is MNHEY and CDR2 is SMNVEV in the germline V gene (reference sequence). The data are from a study of blood T cell repertoires in COVID-19. Turning to the study itself: Acute and convalescent COVID-19 specimens originated in the United States, Italy and Spain. The cDNA or gDNA used as material had been derived from T cells, B-cell-depleted T cells, or PBMCs.

The sample comprised peripheral blood. The sequence came from an elderly woman with active or convalescent COVID-19. The chain recombines TRBV27 with TRBJ2-7; tentative D call: TRBD2 (6 bases). The CDR3 coding sequence is TGTGCCAGCAGTTTGTCGGCGGGGAGGAACGAGCAGTACTTC. This sequence encodes CASSLSAGRNEQYF.